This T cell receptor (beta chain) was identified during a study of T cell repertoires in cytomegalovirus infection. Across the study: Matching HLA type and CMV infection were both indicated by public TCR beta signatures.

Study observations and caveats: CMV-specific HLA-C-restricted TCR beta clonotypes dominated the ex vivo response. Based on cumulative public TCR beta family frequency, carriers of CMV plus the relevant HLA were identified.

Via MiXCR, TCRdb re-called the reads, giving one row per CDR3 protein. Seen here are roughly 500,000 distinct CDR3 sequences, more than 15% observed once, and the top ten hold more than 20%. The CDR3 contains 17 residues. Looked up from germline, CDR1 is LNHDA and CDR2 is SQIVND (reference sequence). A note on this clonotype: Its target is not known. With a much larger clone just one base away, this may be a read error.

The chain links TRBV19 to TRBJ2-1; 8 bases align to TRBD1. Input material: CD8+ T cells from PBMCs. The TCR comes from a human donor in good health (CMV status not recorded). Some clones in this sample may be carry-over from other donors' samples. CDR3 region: CASSTPLEGTGYNERFF. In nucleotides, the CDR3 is TGTGCCAGTAGTACCCCCCTCGAGGGGACAGGCTACAATGAGCGGTTCTTC.